This T cell receptor (beta chain) was documented in a study of CD4 T cells in relation to SARS-CoV-2 and coronaviruses. Study information: The negative reference was HIV-1 Nef peptide pool or peptide-free culture.

Study findings and constraints: Crossreactive clones expanded significantly less to SARS-CoV-2 than monoreactive clones.

Points on this clone: What it binds is not known.

Sequenced by immunoSEQ multiplex PCR; TCRdb stores in-frame clones only, minus some. The data hold about 21,000 clones, with roughly three quarters observed a single time. Before the COVID-19 pandemic, during about 2010-2018, CD4+ T cells were taken from unexposed donors. CD4+ T cells were isolated from the cells after 10 days of culture. This TCR derives from a human donor in good health. What was sequenced was CD4+ T cells from PBMCs, cultured in vitro.

The DNA of the CDR3 is TGTGCCAGCAGCTCACGTCGGGGCGGCGGGGAGTACAATGAGCAGTTCTTC. Protein: CASSSRRGGGEYNEQFF. The chain joins TRBV11-3 to TRBJ2-1; TRBD2 is a possible D gene (6 bases). In germline, CDR1 is SGHNT, CDR2 YENEEA. The CDR3 is 17 residues long. V was trimmed by 4 bases and J by 4 bases, leaving 20 bases between them.